Shown below are 31 T cell receptor beta chains from a single sample sequenced in a study of human T cells and chemical hapten exposure. The time point: patch test 2, 6 weeks after DPC sensitization. Indicated treatment: therapeutic diphenylcyclopropenone sensitization with weekly scalp DPC. TCRdb ran MiXCR on the RACE reads and lists one entry per CDR3 protein. The sample has just over 350,000 distinct CDR3 sequences, about 6.9% seen once. The material was whole blood, obtained in connection with sensitization to the hapten diphenylcyclopropenone (DPC). These receptors were taken from a woman younger than 35 with alopecia areata. Some clones in this sample may be carry-over from other donors' samples.

This clonotype was observed at least ten times. The chain links TRBV5-1 to TRBJ2-6; D call uncertain. Germline V gene lookup returns CDR1 SGHRS and CDR2 YFSETQ. The CDR3 is 16 residues long. Trimming stripped 4 bases from V and 0 bases from J, with 11 bases between. The CDR3 nucleotides read TGCGCCAGCAGCGGTATAGCTTTCTCTGGGGCCAACGTCCTGACTTTC. As protein: CASSGIAFSGANVLTF.

This clonotype was picked up many times. The rearrangement joins TRBV6-5 to TRBJ1-6, with D tentatively TRBD1 (5 bases). V was trimmed by 2 bases and J by 8 bases, leaving 13 bases between them. CDR1 and CDR2 from the germline V gene are MNHEY and SVGAGI. The CDR3 runs 15 residues. The CDR3 sequence is CASSYSSGYDSPLHF. The CDR3 nucleotides read TGTGCCAGCAGTTACAGTTCAGGGTACGATTCACCCCTCCACTTT.

This clonotype was seen many times. Germline and junction disagree at one end, which may indicate a read error. The chain uses TRBV11-2 and TRBJ2-3, with 9 bases identical to TRBD2. The CDR3 is 14 amino acids. Germline V CDR1 and CDR2: SGHAT, FQNNGV. The CDR3 here is CASSLAPAVAGGRF. DNA for the CDR3: TGTGCCAGCAGCTTAGCCCCCGCCGTCGCGGGGGGGCGCTTT.

This chain joins TRBV5-1 and TRBJ2-3; TRBD2 matches 10 bases. The ends lost 5 bases at V and 6 bases at J; junction bases unmatched: 9. CDR3 size: 15 residues. CDR1 and CDR2 from the germline V gene are SGHRS and YFSETQ. The CDR3 sequence is CASRGSGGAGDTQYF. The CDR3 DNA follows: TGCGCCAGCAGAGGGAGCGGGGGGGCCGGTGATACGCAGTATTTT.

There are many counts of this clonotype. The chain combines TRBV9 with TRBJ1-1, with 7 bases identical to TRBD1. Losses at the gene ends were 2 bases for V and 4 bases for J; bases not matched to a gene: 2. Germline V gene sequence: CDR1 SGDLS, CDR2 YYNGEE. This CDR3 contains 13 residues. The CDR3 nucleotides are TGTGCCAGCAGCGTGACAGGGTTCACTGAAGCTTTCTTT. Amino acids: CASSVTGFTEAFF.

This clonotype turned up a few times. CDR3 in DNA: TGTGCCAGCAGTTATGCGGGGGGAGAGACCCAGTACTTC. Its translation is CASSYAGGETQYF. The chain employs TRBV6-5 and TRBJ2-5; 8 bases are a match to TRBD2. The germline V gene has CDR1 MNHEY and CDR2 SVGAGI. Trimming removed 3 bases from V and 4 bases from J; junction bases left unmatched: 1. This CDR3 is built from 13 residues.

This clonotype was seen only a few times. This chain links TRBV5-6 with TRBJ1-2, with D hard to call. The CDR3 totals 16 residues. Germline loops: CDR1 SGHDT, CDR2 YYEEEE. V was clipped by 2 bases and J by 1 base, with 15 bases between them. The DNA of the CDR3 is TGTGCCAGCAGCTTCGAAATCGAAGATTTTAACTATGGCTACACCTTC. This encodes CASSFEIEDFNYGYTF.

This clonotype was seen repeatedly, ten times or more. The CDR3 nucleotides are TGTGCCAGCAGCCGAGATTCGACAGGGACTACCGAGCCCCAGCATTTT. Translation: CASSRDSTGTTEPQHF. The rearrangement links TRBV9 to TRBJ1-5; TRBD1 aligns across 7 bases. Germline CDR1 reads SGDLS; CDR2 reads YYNGEE. The CDR3 spans 16 residues. V was pared by 4 bases and J by 8 bases, with 15 bases of the junction left unmatched.

This clonotype appeared many times. This chain connects TRBV20-1 to TRBJ2-1; 11 nucleotides line up with TRBD2. Germline-derived CDR1 and CDR2 are DFQATT and SNEGSKA (reference sequence). Trimming took 2 bases from V and 4 from J; bases not matched to a gene: 7. This CDR3 has 16 amino acids. In DNA form, the CDR3 reads TGCAGTGCTAGACCCGCGGGACTAGCGGATTACAATGAGCAGTTCTTC. It is translated as CSARPAGLADYNEQFF.

Ten or more counts support this clonotype. This chain joins TRBV9 and TRBJ1-1; no firm D call. Per the germline V gene, CDR1 is SGDLS and CDR2 is YYNGEE. The CDR3 covers 15 residues. The ends were cut back, 0 bases at V and 3 bases at J, with 12 bases in the middle. The CDR3 DNA is TGTGCCAGCAGCGTAGGCGACGGCTTGTACACTGAAGCTTTCTTT. As protein: CASSVGDGLYTEAFF.

The table lists this clonotype with a few counts. This chain uses TRBV2 with TRBJ2-7; D is possibly TRBD2 (5 bases). This CDR3 contains 13 residues. Germline V CDR1 and CDR2: SNHLY, FYNNEI. The ends were cut back, 8 bases at V and 2 bases at J, with 13 bases in the middle. The CDR3 protein is CASQAGETYEQYF. CDR3 coding DNA: TGTGCCAGCCAAGCCGGGGAGACCTACGAGCAGTACTTC.

The chain couples TRBV6-5 to TRBJ2-1; TRBD2 aligns across 10 bases. Germline values: CDR1 MNHEY, CDR2 SVGAGI. This CDR3 is 17 amino acids long. V shed 6 bases, J shed 3 bases, and the junction held 11 bases outside the gene matches. The CDR3 protein is CASRSLSGGSFYNEQFF. The CDR3 DNA follows: TGTGCCAGCAGGAGCCTTAGCGGGGGGAGTTTCTACAATGAGCAGTTCTTC.

This clonotype occurred a few times. The chain links TRBV12-3 or TRBV12-4 to TRBJ1-5, with D tentatively TRBD1 (6 bases). The CDR3 loop spans 15 amino acids. Trimming took off 3 bases at V and 5 bases at J, with 14 bases between the two ends. CDR3 nucleotides: TGTGCCAGCAGTTTGGGGTCAGGGGTGCATCAGCCCCAGCATTTT. It encodes CASSLGSGVHQPQHF.

This clonotype was found many times. The chain links TRBV20-1 to TRBJ2-1; D may correspond to TRBD1 or TRBD2 (6 bases each). V was cut by 5 bases and J by 0 bases, with 14 bases left in between. Looked up from germline, CDR1 is DFQATT and CDR2 is SNEGSKA (reference sequence). There are 15 residues in the CDR3. The CDR3: CSAPEGGFSYNEQFF. In nucleotides, the CDR3 is TGCAGTGCTCCCGAGGGGGGATTCTCCTACAATGAGCAGTTCTTC.

This clonotype occurred a few times. The chain carries TRBV6-6 and TRBJ1-4; D remains ambiguous. Trimming stripped 8 bases from V and 4 bases from J, with 14 bases between. Germline V gene sequence: CDR1 MNHNY, CDR2 SVGAGI (reference sequence). This CDR3 has 14 residues. In DNA, the CDR3 is TGTGCCAGCGGGAGCCCGTCGGGTAATGAAAAACTGTTTTTT. It encodes CASGSPSGNEKLFF.

The V gene is TRBV20-1, the J gene TRBJ1-1; D perhaps matches TRBD1 (5 bases). The V gene's germline CDR1 is DFQATT and CDR2 SNEGSKA (reference sequence). V gave up 3 bases and J gave up 9 bases, with 17 bases separating them. The CDR3 runs to 13 residues. CDR3 DNA sequence: TGCAGTGCTAGGTCCCTAGGGGAGGGAAAAGCTTTCTTT. It specifies CSARSLGEGKAFF.

This clonotype occurred many times. The chain employs TRBV5-5 and TRBJ1-4, with D unclear. The CDR3 consists of 15 residues. The V end lost 0 bases, the J end lost 6 bases, and 12 bases lay between the germline ends. Germline V CDR1 and CDR2: SGHKS, YYEKEE (reference sequence). The CDR3 nucleotides read TGTGCCAGCAGCTTGGATCCGGGCTCTGATGAAAAACTGTTTTTT. Amino acid sequence: CASSLDPGSDEKLFF.

This clonotype was found many times. The V call is TRBV20-1, the J call TRBJ2-3; TRBD2 might be the D (6 bases). Per germline, CDR1 DFQATT and CDR2 SNEGSKA (reference sequence). The ends were cut back, 1 base at V and 2 bases at J, with 13 bases in the middle. The CDR3 contains 15 residues. The CDR3 protein is CSARVSGVLTDTQYF. The CDR3 DNA reads as TGCAGTGCTAGAGTTTCGGGGGTGCTCACAGATACGCAGTATTTT.

This chain joins TRBV12-3 or TRBV12-4 and TRBJ2-4; 7 bases agree with TRBD1. The CDR3 extends over 13 amino acids. J lost 10 bases, V lost 6 bases, and 9 bases had no gene match. The chain's CDR3 is CASRRDRAGIQYF. The DNA of the CDR3 is TGTGCCAGCAGACGAGACAGGGCTGGGATTCAGTACTTC.

The rearrangement joins TRBV6-2 or TRBV6-3 to TRBJ2-3; D not resolved. Trimming left V 6 bases short and J 2 bases short, with 6 bases between. The CDR3 totals 12 residues. CDR1 is MNHEY and CDR2 is SVGEGT in the germline V gene. The CDR3 DNA is TGTGCCAGCAGACGTTCCACAGATACGCAGTATTTT. Translation gives CASRRSTDTQYF.

This clonotype occurred many times. The chain links TRBV9 to TRBJ1-4; 12 bases are a match to TRBD1. The germline V gene has CDR1 SGDLS and CDR2 YYNGEE. The CDR3 sequence is 15 residues long. Trimming took 3 bases from V and 7 from J; bases not matched to a gene: 4. CDR3 sequence reads: CASSAGQGAGEKLFF. The CDR3 bases are TGTGCCAGCAGCGCGGGACAGGGGGCCGGTGAAAAACTGTTTTTT.

In its sample, this clonotype was seen a few times. The V call is TRBV11-1, the J call TRBJ1-6; unclear D gene. Germline V gives CDR1 SGHAT, CDR2 FQDESV (reference sequence). This CDR3 has 14 amino acids. Trimming took 5 bases from V and 8 from J, leaving 13 bases between them. The CDR3 nucleotides read TGTGCCAGCAGCCACACCACTATGGATTCACCCCTCCACTTT. This codes for CASSHTTMDSPLHF.

In its sample, this clonotype was seen a few times. The chain joins TRBV7-9 to TRBJ2-2; D perhaps matches TRBD2 (5 bases). This CDR3 comprises 15 residues. The germline V gene encodes CDR1 SEHNR and CDR2 FQNEAQ (reference sequence). The V gene lost 1 base and the J gene lost 2 bases, with 8 bases spanning the gap. The CDR3: CASSLVSGNTGELFF. The CDR3 nucleotides are TGTGCCAGCAGCTTAGTCAGCGGTAACACCGGGGAGCTGTTTTTT.

The sample holds many counts of this clonotype. This chain uses TRBV6-1 with TRBJ1-5; D might be TRBD1 (6 bases). Per the germline V gene, CDR1 is MNHNS and CDR2 is SASEGT. This CDR3 is built from 16 residues. V lost 1 base and J lost 3, with 13 bases in between. The CDR3 region is CASSEGTDSYNQPQHF. CDR3 DNA: TGTGCCAGCAGTGAAGGGACAGACTCTTACAATCAGCCCCAGCATTTT.

The V and J genes are TRBV20-1 and TRBJ2-2; TRBD2 aligns across 8 bases. The germline gives CDR1 DFQATT, CDR2 SNEGSKA (reference sequence). V shed 4 bases and J 4 bases; nucleotides not matched to a gene: 5. CDR3 length: 14 amino acids. The CDR3 loop is CSAIRGGSTGELFF. The CDR3 DNA follows: TGCAGTGCTATCCGGGGGGGTTCCACCGGGGAGCTGTTTTTT.

This clonotype turned up a few times. The gene calls are TRBV3-1 and TRBJ2-3; D is uncertain. This CDR3 region has 17 residues. Germline-derived CDR1 and CDR2 are LGHDT and YNNKEL (reference sequence). With 4 bases removed from V and 1 base from J, the gap between germline ends came to 18 bases. CDR3 loop: CASSLRWSTPGTDTQYF. DNA for the CDR3: TGTGCCAGCAGCCTCCGATGGTCCACACCCGGCACAGATACGCAGTATTTT.

This clonotype was seen at least ten times. The V gene is TRBV11-2, the J gene TRBJ2-4; no reliable D call. CDR1 is SGHAT and CDR2 is FQNNGV in the germline V gene. The CDR3 consists of 16 residues. Trimming removed 1 base from V and 0 bases from J, with 10 bases in between. The CDR3 loop reads CASSLGAVLAKNIQYF. In DNA form, the CDR3 reads TGTGCCAGCAGCTTAGGCGCAGTCCTAGCCAAAAACATTCAGTACTTC.

This clonotype was detected ten times or more. The gene calls are TRBV27 and TRBJ1-1, with 8 nucleotides matching TRBD1. The CDR3 is 13 residues long. Germline V gene sequence: CDR1 MNHEY, CDR2 SMNVEV (reference sequence). With V trimmed by 6 bases and J by 8 bases, 8 bases remained unmatched. The CDR3 coding sequence is TGTGCCAGCAGATCGACAGGGGCAGCCGAAGCTTTCTTT. The encoded protein is CASRSTGAAEAFF.

Only a few counts were recorded for this clonotype. This chain links TRBV29-1 with TRBJ1-2, with a tentative D call TRBD1 (6 bases). Germline CDR1 is SQVTM and CDR2 is ANQGSEA. This CDR3 spans 11 amino acids. V dropped 4 bases and J dropped 4 bases, with 7 bases sitting between them. The CDR3 reads CSVAGVYGYTF. Here the CDR3 DNA reads TGCAGCGTTGCAGGGGTCTATGGCTACACCTTC.

A few counts support this clonotype. The chain uses TRBV7-9 and TRBJ1-5; D gene uncertain. CDR3 size: 12 residues. The germline CDR1 and CDR2 sequences are SEHNR and FQNEAQ (reference sequence). The V end lost 1 base, the J end lost 4 bases, and 2 bases lay between the germline ends. The CDR3 coding sequence is TGTGCCAGCAGCTTAGAGAATCAGCCCCAGCATTTT. Its translation is CASSLENQPQHF.

In this sample, this clonotype turned up many times. This chain links TRBV27 with TRBJ2-7, with D possibly TRBD1 on 5 matching bases. V lost 5 bases to trimming and J lost 6 bases, with 17 bases between them. This CDR3 region has 14 residues. Germline values: CDR1 MNHEY, CDR2 SMNVEV (reference sequence). The CDR3 nucleotides read TGTGCCAGCAGTCCCCCCTCACAGGATCGCGAGCAGTACTTC. It is translated as CASSPPSQDREQYF.